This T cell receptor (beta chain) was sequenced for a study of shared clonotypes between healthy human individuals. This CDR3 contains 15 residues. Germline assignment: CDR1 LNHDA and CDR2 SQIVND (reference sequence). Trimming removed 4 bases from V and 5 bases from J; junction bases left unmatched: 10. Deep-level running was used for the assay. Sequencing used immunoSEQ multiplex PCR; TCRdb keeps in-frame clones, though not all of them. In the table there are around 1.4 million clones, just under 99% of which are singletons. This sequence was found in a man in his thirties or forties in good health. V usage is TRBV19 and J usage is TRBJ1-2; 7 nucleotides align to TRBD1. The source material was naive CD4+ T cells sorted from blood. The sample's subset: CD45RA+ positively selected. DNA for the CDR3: TGTGCCAGTAGTAGAGGTAATAGGGGGCCGTATGGCTACACCTTC. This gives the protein CASSRGNRGPYGYTF.